A selection of T cell receptor beta chains follows, all from one sample in a study of T cell responses to AZD1222 COVID-19 vaccine. The repertoire was sequenced with immunoSEQ multiplex PCR; TCRdb's copy has only in-frame clones and lacks some. The sample gives about 81,000 clones, approximately 89% of which show up once; roughly 8% is in the top ten. The material sequenced was peripheral blood, taken 28 days after the second AZD1222 dose. Receptor source: an adult who received the AZD1222 COVID-19 vaccine. Both conserved end residues are part of each CDR3. D genes are given only for firm matches. Not all rows give a size; the values are once, few, many and, for expanded clones, a class.

v_gene	j_gene	abundance	d_gene	CDR3aa	CDR3nt
TRBV7-6	TRBJ2-1	.	.	CASSTASGLNNEQFF	TGTGCCAGCAGCACCGCGTCAGGGCTAAACAATGAGCAGTTCTTC
TRBV14	TRBJ2-5	.	TRBD1	CASRRQGGETQYF	TGTGCCAGCAGACGACAGGGTGGGGAGACCCAGTACTTC
TRBV11-2	TRBJ2-1	.	.	CASSPGGIGDEQFF	TGTGCCAGCAGCCCCGGTGGCATCGGGGATGAGCAGTTCTTC
TRBV29-1	TRBJ1-5	few	.	CSVAQGVGQPQHF	TGCAGCGTTGCCCAGGGAGTAGGACAGCCCCAGCATTTT
TRBV3-1/TRBV3-2	TRBJ2-2	.	.	CASSHSHTGELFF	TGTGCCAGCAGCCATAGTCACACCGGGGAGCTGTTTTTT
TRBV30	TRBJ2-7	once	.	CAWSVGGYEQYF	TGTGCCTGGAGTGTAGGGGGTTACGAGCAGTACTTC
TRBV13	TRBJ2-7	.	TRBD1	CASSPGQGHEQYF	TGTGCCAGCAGCCCCGGACAGGGGCACGAGCAGTACTTC
TRBV7-9	TRBJ2-1	.	.	CASSLSGIEQFF	TGTGCCAGCAGCTTATCAGGGATTGAGCAGTTCTTC
TRBV7-6	TRBJ1-5	.	.	CASSLVRWFNQPQHF	TGTGCCAGCAGCTTAGTACGCTGGTTCAATCAGCCCCAGCATTTT
TRBV5-1	TRBJ2-1	once	.	CASSLDGTPTGEQFF	TGCGCCAGCAGCTTGGATGGGACCCCAACGGGTGAGCAGTTCTTC
TRBV9	TRBJ2-5	.	.	CASSVVGTSQETQYF	TGTGCCAGCAGCGTAGTGGGGACCTCCCAAGAGACCCAGTACTTC
TRBV19	TRBJ1-5	.	.	CASSIVGGSGNQPQHF	TGTGCCAGTAGTATAGTCGGAGGAAGTGGCAATCAGCCCCAGCATTTT
TRBV28	TRBJ1-5	.	TRBD1	CASSASQGHLGQPQHF	TGTGCCAGCAGTGCCTCACAGGGGCATCTCGGTCAGCCCCAGCATTTT
TRBV6-5	TRBJ1-5	few	TRBD1	CASSSTGGNNQPQHF	TGTGCCAGCAGCTCGACAGGGGGAAATAATCAGCCCCAGCATTTT
TRBV5-3	TRBJ2-1	.	.	CARSIPSHGQFF	TGTGCCAGAAGCATCCCAAGCCATGGGCAGTTCTTC
TRBV7-9	TRBJ1-6	few	.	CASSLVPGTIVNSPLHF	TGTGCCAGCAGCTTAGTCCCCGGGACAATCGTTAATTCACCCCTCCACTTT
TRBV27	TRBJ2-7	.	TRBD2	CASASLLLATSYEQYF	TGTGCCAGCGCCTCCCTCCTACTAGCGACCTCCTACGAGCAGTACTTC
TRBV5-1	TRBJ1-2	.	.	CASSLAGEGVYGYTF	TGCGCCAGCAGCTTGGCCGGGGAGGGTGTCTATGGCTACACCTTC
TRBV28	TRBJ1-5	.	.	CASSPTSGATQPQHF	TGTGCCAGCAGTCCCACCTCAGGGGCAACTCAGCCCCAGCATTTT
TRBV7-2	TRBJ2-2	.	.	CASSQGTGRGTGELFF	TGTGCCAGCAGCCAAGGAACAGGTCGGGGCACCGGGGAGCTGTTTTTT
TRBV6-5	TRBJ2-1	.	.	CASSYQAGSVDEQFF	TGTGCCAGCAGTTATCAGGCAGGGTCGGTCGATGAGCAGTTCTTC
TRBV6-5	TRBJ1-6	.	.	CASSYSRGRNNSPLHF	TGTGCCAGCAGTTACTCGAGGGGCAGGAATAATTCACCCCTCCACTTT
TRBV12-3/TRBV12-4	TRBJ1-1	.	.	CASSLTPYTEAFF	TGTGCCAGCAGTCTTACACCATACACTGAAGCTTTCTTT
TRBV5-1	TRBJ2-1	.	TRBD2	CASSLGVAGGPRYNEQFF	TGCGCCAGCAGCTTGGGGGTAGCGGGAGGGCCGAGATACAATGAGCAGTTCTTC
TRBV9	TRBJ1-1	.	.	CASSVGDWETEAFF	TGTGCCAGCAGCGTAGGGGATTGGGAGACTGAAGCTTTCTTT
TRBV5-5	TRBJ2-7	.	TRBD1	CASSFTGDLREQYF	TGTGCCAGCAGCTTCACAGGGGACCTTAGGGAGCAGTACTTC
TRBV4-3	TRBJ2-1	.	TRBD2	CASSQGAGGPFEQFF	TGCGCCAGCAGCCAAGGAGCGGGAGGGCCATTTGAGCAGTTCTTC
TRBV27	TRBJ2-1	.	.	CASSFLGYNEQFF	TGTGCCAGCAGTTTTTTAGGGTACAATGAGCAGTTCTTC